This T cell receptor beta chain stems from a study of blood T cell repertoires in COVID-19 (dated by TCRdb to the early 2020s). The study in broad terms: The collaborator samples originated in the United States, Italy and Spain and spanned the acute and convalescent phases of COVID-19. The prospective study material was composed of cDNA or gDNA derived from T cells, B-cell-depleted T cells, or PBMCs. Deeply sampled blood TCRbeta repertoires from subjects exposed to, actively infected with, or recovered from COVID-19 were included in the dataset. The repertoires were released in a freely available public database meant as a resource for research on the immune response to SARS-CoV-2. The samples were drawn from the first 160 participants of the ongoing ImmuneRACE study and from 950 to 1,500 subjects provided by 6 global collaborators. Sample metadata almost always included a de-identified subject ID, COVID-19 status, age in years and sex. Where HLA class I and class II types were available, the types were taken from metadata supplied by the sample provider, not from assay-based typing.

The germline V gene specifies SGHRS as CDR1 and YFSETQ as CDR2. V drops 0 bases and J drops 4 bases, leaving 13 bases in between. Including the terminal cysteine and phenylalanine, the CDR3 comprises 15 residues. The kept DNA is CDR3 alone, 45 bases in frame from the first base. The investigation overall reported the following: The amount of clinical and demographic metadata varied by source and participant and was provided uncurated.

This clone was observed a single time. The specificity of this receptor is unknown. Base quality data are lacking; no much larger clone is found one base away. TCRbeta CDR3 regions were amplified from genomic DNA using the immunoSEQ Assay, a bias-controlled multiplex PCR. The published analysis was carried out like this. Nucleated cell counts per sample were estimated from amplification of reference gene primers within the assay. To quantify the absolute abundance of each unique TCRbeta CDR3 rearrangement, sequence reads were collapsed and filtered. For each sample, productive Simpson clonality was calculated by taking the square root of Simpson's diversity index across productive rearrangements. TCRdb stores this immuneACCESS table with in-frame sequences only. Part of the clones is absent; in the studies checked, under half of the shortfall reflects unresolved V genes, and no reason is known for the rest. V, J and clone size derive from that table, while D and trimming were established from the DNA sequence. The sample has roughly 100,000 clones on record, roughly 80% of them singletons. Around 12% of the sample is taken by the ten largest.

Collaborating institutions collected whole blood in K2EDTA tubes following their own protocols. For TCRbeta analysis, collaborator samples were shipped as frozen whole blood, as isolated PBMCs, or as DNA extracted from either sample type. The clonotype was recovered from a human donor in a cohort sampled during active COVID-19. Material: peripheral blood. The chain links TRBV5-1 with TRBJ1-2; a tentative D call is TRBD1 (6 bases match). The sequenced DNA: TGCGCCAGCAGCTTGGGGGCAGGGGAAACCTATGGCTACACCTTC. It codes for CASSLGAGETYGYTF.